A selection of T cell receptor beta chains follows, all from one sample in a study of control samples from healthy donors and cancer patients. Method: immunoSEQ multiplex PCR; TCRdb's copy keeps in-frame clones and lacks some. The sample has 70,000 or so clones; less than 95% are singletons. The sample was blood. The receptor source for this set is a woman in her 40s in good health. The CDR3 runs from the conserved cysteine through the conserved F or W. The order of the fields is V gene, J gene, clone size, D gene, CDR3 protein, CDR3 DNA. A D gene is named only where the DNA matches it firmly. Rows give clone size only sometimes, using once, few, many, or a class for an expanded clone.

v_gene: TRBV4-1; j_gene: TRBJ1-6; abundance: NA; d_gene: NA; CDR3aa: CASSLRGVTRDSPLHF; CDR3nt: TGCGCCAGCAGCCTTCGAGGTGTCACCAGGGATTCACCCCTCCACTTT
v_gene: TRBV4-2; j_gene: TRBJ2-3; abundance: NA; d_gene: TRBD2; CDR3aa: CASSQPPGLAGTDTQYF; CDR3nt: TGTGCCAGCAGCCAACCCCCCGGACTAGCGGGCACAGATACGCAGTATTTT
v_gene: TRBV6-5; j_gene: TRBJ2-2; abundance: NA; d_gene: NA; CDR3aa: CASSPTGGELFF; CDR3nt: TGTGCCAGCAGTCCGACGGGCGGGGAGCTGTTTTTT
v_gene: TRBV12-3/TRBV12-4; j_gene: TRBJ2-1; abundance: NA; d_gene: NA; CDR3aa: CASTLRGEQFF; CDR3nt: TGTGCCAGCACTTTGAGGGGTGAGCAGTTCTTC
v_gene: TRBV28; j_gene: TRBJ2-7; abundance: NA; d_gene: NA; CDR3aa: CASTFGGAYEQYF; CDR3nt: TGTGCCAGCACCTTTGGGGGCGCCTACGAGCAGTACTTC
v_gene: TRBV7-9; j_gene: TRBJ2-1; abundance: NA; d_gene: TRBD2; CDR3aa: CASSSSRASGSGRREQFF; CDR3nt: TGTGCCAGCAGTTCCTCTCGTGCTAGCGGGAGTGGTCGTCGGGAGCAGTTCTTC
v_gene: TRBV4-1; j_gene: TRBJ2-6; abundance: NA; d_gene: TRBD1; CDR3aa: CASSQNPGGSGANVLTF; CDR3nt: TGCGCCAGCAGCCAGAACCCAGGGGGATCTGGGGCCAACGTCCTGACTTTC
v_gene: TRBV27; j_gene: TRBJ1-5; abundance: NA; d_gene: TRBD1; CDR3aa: CASSGTGDQPQHF; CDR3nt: TGTGCCAGCAGTGGAACAGGGGATCAGCCCCAGCATTTT
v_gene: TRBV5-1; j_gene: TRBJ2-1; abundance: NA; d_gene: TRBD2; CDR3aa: CASSWTSGTYNEQFF; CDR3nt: TGCGCCAGCAGCTGGACTAGCGGAACCTACAATGAGCAGTTCTTC
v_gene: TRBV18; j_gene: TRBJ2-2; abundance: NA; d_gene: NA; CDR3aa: CASSPIGNHAGELFF; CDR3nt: TGTGCCAGCTCACCAATAGGTAACCACGCCGGGGAGCTGTTTTTT
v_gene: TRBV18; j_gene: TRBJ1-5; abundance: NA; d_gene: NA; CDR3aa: CASSPVGDTNQPQHF; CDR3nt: TGTGCCAGCTCACCAGTAGGGGACACCAATCAGCCCCAGCATTTT
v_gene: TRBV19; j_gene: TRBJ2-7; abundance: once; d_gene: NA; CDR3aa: CATSAQIDSYEQYF; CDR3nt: TGTGCCACTTCGGCACAGATCGACTCCTACGAGCAGTACTTC
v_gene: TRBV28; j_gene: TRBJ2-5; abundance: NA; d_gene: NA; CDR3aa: CASGGRVKETQYF; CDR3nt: TGTGCCAGTGGGGGGCGGGTGAAAGAGACCCAGTACTTC
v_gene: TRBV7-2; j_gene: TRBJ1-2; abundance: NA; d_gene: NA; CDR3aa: CASSLGGAGVDYGYTF; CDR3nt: TGTGCCAGCAGCTTAGGTGGGGCGGGGGTAGACTATGGCTACACCTTC
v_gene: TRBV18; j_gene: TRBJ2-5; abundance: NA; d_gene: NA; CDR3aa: CASSPPSLRKETQYF; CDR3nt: TGTGCCAGCTCACCACCGAGTTTGAGGAAAGAGACCCAGTACTTC
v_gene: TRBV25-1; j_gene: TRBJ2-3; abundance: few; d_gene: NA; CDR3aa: CASSEWDTQYF; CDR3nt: TGTGCCAGCAGTGAATGGGATACGCAGTATTTT
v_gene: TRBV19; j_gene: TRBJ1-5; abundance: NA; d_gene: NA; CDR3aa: CASSVNPFYSNQPQHF; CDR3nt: TGTGCCAGTAGTGTTAATCCCTTTTATAGCAATCAGCCCCAGCATTTT
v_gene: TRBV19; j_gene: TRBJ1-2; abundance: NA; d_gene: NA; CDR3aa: CASSILGKGYTF; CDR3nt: TGTGCCAGTAGTATCTTGGGAAAGGGCTACACCTTC
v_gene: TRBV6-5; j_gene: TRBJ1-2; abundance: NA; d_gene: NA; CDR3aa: CASSYSIQGRYGYTF; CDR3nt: TGTGCCAGCAGTTACTCAATACAGGGTCGCTATGGCTACACCTTC
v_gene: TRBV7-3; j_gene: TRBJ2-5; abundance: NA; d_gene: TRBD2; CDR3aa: CASSLGAGKETQYF; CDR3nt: TGTGCCAGCAGCCTAGGAGCGGGGAAAGAGACCCAGTACTTC
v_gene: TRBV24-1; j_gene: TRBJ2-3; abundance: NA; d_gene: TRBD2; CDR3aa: CATSDLRAGGTDTQYF; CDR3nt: TGTGCCACCAGTGATTTGAGGGCGGGGGGGACAGATACGCAGTATTTT
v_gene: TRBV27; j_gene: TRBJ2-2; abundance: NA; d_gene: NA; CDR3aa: CASSLSIRHANTGELFF; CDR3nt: TGTGCCAGCAGTTTATCGATCCGACACGCGAACACCGGGGAGCTGTTTTTT
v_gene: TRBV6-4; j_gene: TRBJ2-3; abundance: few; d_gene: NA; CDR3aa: CASSDSRGGGTDTQYF; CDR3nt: TGTGCCAGCAGTGACTCGAGGGGGGGAGGCACAGATACGCAGTATTTT
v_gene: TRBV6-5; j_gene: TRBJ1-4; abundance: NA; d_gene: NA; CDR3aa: CASSYTRAREKLFF; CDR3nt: TGTGCCAGCAGTTATACCAGGGCGAGGGAAAAACTGTTTTTT
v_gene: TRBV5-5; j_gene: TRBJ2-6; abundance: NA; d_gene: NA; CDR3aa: CASSMLAAPGANVLTF; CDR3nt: TGTGCCAGCAGCATGTTAGCGGCCCCTGGGGCCAACGTCCTGACTTTC
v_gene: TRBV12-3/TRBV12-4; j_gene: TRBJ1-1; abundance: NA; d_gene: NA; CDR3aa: CASSFWGAEAFF; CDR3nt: TGTGCCAGCAGTTTTTGGGGAGCTGAAGCTTTCTTT
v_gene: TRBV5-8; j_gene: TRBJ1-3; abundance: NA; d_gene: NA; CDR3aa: CASSLTGGNTIYF; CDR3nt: TGTGCCAGCAGCTTAACAGGGGGAAACACCATATATTTT
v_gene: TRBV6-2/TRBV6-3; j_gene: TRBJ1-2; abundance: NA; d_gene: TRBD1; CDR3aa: CASSNPGGTYGYTF; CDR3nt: TGTGCCAGCAGTAACCCAGGGGGCACCTATGGCTACACCTTC
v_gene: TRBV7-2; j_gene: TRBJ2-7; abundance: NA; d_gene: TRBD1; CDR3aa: CASSLRQGVSYEQYF; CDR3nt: TGTGCCAGCAGCCTAAGACAGGGTGTGAGTTACGAGCAGTACTTC
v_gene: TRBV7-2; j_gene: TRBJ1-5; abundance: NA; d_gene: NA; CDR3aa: CASSSTKHSNQPQHF; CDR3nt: TGTGCCAGCAGCTCTACAAAGCATAGCAATCAGCCCCAGCATTTT
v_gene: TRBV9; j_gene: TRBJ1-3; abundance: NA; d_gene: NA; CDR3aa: CASSVYDMEDTIYF; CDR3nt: TGTGCCAGCAGCGTCTACGACATGGAAGACACCATATATTTT
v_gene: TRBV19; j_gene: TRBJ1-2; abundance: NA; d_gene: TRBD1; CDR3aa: CASSVTGRRYGYTF; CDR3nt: TGTGCCAGTAGTGTGACAGGGCGACGTTATGGCTACACCTTC
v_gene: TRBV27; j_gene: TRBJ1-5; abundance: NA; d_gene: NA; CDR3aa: CASSLVGRGSPQHF; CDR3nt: TGTGCCAGCAGTTTAGTGGGACGCGGTTCGCCCCAGCATTTT
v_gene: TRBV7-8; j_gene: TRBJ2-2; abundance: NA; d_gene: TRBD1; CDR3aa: CASSFLRGTGQVGELFF; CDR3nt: TGTGCCAGCAGCTTCCTCAGAGGGACAGGGCAGGTCGGGGAGCTGTTTTTT
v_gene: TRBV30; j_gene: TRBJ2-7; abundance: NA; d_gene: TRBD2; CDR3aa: CAWSLVQSGTDEQYF; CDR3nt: TGTGCCTGGAGTCTTGTACAGAGCGGGACTGACGAGCAGTACTTC
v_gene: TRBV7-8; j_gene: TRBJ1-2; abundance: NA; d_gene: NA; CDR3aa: CASSLVSASGYGYTF; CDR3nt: TGTGCCAGCAGCTTAGTCTCAGCATCAGGCTATGGCTACACCTTC
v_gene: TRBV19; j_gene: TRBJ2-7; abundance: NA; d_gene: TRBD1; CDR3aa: CASKRTGGTYEQYF; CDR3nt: TGTGCCAGTAAACGGACAGGGGGGACCTACGAGCAGTACTTC